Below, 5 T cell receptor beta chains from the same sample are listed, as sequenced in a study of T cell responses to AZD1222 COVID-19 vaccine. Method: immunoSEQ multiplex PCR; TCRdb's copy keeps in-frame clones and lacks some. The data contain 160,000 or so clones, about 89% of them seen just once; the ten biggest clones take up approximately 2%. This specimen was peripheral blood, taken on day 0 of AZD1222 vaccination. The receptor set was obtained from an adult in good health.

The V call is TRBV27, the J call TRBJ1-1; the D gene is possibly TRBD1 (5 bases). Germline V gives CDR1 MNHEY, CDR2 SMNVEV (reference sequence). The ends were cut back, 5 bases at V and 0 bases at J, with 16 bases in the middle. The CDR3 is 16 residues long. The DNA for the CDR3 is TGTGCCAGCAGTCCCGCGGGACTCCCGATGAACACTGAAGCTTTCTTT. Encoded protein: CASSPAGLPMNTEAFF.

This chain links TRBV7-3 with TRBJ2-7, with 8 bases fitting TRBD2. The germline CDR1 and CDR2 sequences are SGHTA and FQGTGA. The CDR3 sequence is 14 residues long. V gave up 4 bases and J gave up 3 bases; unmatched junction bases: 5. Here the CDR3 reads CASSSGTRIYEQYF. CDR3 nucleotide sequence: TGTGCCAGCAGCTCCGGGACTAGAATCTACGAGCAGTACTTC.

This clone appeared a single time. CDR3 nucleotide sequence: TGCGCCAGCAGCTTGGACTTTTCCTACGAGCAGTACTTC. It specifies CASSLDFSYEQYF. The chain uses TRBV5-1 and TRBJ2-7; D not certain. Between the trimmed V and J ends, which lost 0 bases and 1 base, there was a span of 5 bases. CDR1 is SGHRS and CDR2 is YFSETQ in the germline V gene. This CDR3 is 13 amino acids long.

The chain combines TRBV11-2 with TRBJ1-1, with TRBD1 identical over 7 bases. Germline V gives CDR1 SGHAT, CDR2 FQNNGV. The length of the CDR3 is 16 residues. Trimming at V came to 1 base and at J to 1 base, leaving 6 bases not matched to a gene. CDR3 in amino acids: CASSLVMGQPNTEAFF. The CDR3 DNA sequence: TGTGCCAGCAGCTTAGTAATGGGACAGCCGAACACTGAAGCTTTCTTT.

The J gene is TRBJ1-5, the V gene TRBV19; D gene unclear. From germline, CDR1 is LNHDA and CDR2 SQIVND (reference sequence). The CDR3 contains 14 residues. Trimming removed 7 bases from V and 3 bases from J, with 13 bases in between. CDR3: CASKMSQSNQPQHF. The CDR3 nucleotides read TGTGCCAGTAAGATGTCACAGTCCAATCAGCCCCAGCATTTT.